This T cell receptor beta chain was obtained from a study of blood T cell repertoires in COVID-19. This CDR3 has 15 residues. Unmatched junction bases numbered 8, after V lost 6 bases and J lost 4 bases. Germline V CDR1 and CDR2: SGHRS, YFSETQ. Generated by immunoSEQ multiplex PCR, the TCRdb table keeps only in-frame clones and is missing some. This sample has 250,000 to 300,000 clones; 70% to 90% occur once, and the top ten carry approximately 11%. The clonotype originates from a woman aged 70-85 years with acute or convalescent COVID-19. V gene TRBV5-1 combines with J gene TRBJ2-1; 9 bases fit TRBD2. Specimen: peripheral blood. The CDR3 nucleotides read TGCGCCAGCAAAAGCGGGGGGACCTTATACAATGAGCAGTTCTTC. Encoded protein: CASKSGGTLYNEQFF.